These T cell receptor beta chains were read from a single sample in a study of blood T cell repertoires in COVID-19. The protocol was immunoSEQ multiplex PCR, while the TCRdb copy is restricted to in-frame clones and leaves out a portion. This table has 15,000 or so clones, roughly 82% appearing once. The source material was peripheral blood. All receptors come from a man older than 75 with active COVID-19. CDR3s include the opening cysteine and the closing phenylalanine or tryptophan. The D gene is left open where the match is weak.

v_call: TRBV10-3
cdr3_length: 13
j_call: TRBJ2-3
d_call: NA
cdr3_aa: CASTGTSTDTQYF

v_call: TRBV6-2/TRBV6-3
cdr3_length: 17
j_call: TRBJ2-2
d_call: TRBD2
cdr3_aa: CASSYSIGGVNTGELFF

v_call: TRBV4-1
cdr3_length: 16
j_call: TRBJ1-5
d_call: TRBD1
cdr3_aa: CASSQDRGQAYQPQHF

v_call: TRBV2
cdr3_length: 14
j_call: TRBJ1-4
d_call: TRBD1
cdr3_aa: CASSTGTGNEKLFF

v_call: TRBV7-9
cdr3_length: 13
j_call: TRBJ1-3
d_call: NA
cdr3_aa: CASSPNGGNTIYF

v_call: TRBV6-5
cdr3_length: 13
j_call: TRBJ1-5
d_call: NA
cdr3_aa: CASGEDGNQPQHF

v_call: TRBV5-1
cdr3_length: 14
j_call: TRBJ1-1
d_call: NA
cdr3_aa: CASSLGWKNTEAFF

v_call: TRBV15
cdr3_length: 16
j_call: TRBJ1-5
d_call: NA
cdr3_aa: CATSRPQGWNNQPQHF

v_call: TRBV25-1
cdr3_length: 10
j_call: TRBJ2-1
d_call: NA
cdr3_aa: CASSRNEQFF

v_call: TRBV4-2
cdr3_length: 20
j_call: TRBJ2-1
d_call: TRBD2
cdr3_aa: CASSQDTPSGSEESYNEQFF

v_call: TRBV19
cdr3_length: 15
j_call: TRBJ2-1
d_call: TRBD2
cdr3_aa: CASSPGTSGYNEQFF

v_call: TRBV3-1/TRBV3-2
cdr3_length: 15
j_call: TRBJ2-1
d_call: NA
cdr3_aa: CASSRVLADYNEQFF

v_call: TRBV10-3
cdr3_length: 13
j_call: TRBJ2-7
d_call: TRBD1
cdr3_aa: CAISKQGTYEQYF

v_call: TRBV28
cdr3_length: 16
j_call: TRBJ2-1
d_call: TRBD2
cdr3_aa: CASSLGGLAGGGEQFF

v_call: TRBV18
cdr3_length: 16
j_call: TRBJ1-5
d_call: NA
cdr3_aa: CASSPPGATSNQPQHF

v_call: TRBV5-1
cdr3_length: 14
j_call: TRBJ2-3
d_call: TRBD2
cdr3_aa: CATRGGRSTDTQYF

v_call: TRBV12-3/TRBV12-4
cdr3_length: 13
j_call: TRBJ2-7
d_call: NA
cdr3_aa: CASSFWGAYEQYF

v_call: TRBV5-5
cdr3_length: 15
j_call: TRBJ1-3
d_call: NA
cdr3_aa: CASSLAIGLRDTIYF

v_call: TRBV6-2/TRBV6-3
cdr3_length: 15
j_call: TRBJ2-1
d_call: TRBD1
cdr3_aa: CASSYGTGGRNEQFF

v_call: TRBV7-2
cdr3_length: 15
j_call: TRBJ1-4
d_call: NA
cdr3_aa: CASSRRGGLNEKLFF

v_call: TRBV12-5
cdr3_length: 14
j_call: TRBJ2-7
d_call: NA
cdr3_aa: CASGSQGSRHEQYF

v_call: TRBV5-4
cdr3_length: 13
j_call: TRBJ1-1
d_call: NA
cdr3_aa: CASSPGPNTEAFF

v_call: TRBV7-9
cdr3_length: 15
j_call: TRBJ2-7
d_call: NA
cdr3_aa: CASSLVSQGSYEQYF

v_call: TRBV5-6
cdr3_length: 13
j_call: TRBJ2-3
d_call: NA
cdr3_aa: CASSLGGTDTQYF

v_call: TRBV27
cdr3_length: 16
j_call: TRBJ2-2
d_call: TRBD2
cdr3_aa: CASSFWGLANTGELFF

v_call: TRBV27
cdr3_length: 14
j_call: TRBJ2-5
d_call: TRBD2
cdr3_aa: CASSFRGRAETQYF

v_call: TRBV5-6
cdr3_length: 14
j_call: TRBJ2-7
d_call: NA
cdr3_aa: CASSLAGTSYEQYF

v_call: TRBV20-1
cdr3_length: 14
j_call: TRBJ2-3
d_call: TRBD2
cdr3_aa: CSASGGSITDTQYF

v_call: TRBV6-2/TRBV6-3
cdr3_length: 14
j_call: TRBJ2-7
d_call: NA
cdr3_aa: CASSWVRRGYEQYF

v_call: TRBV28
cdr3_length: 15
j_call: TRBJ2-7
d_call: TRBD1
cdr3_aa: CASSLRAGGVYEQYF

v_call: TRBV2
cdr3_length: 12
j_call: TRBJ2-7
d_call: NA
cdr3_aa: CASSVQGYEQYF

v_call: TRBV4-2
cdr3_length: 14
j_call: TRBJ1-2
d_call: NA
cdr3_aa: CASSQGEMTNGYTF

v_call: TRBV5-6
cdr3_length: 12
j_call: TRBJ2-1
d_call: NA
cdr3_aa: CASSLASGEQFF

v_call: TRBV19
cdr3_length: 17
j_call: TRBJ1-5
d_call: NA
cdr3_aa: CASIEAAGVKGNQPQHF

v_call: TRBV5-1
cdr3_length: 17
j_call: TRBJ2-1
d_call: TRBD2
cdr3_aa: CASSLGRLAPSYNEQFF

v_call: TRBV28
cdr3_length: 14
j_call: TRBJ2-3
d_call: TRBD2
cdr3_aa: CASSLAGGTDTQYF

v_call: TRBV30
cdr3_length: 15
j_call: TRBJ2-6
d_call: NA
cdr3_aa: CAWSLIQSGANVLTF